This TCR beta chain is drawn from a study of long-term antiretroviral therapy in people with HIV. Per individual, the PBMC samples numbered at least one pre-ART and at least two post-ART. Everyone in the study who had HIV was treated in the United States. Sequencing used immunoSEQ v3.0 at survey level. Clones were read by immunoSEQ multiplex PCR, and TCRdb kept only the in-frame ones, dropping some. The data show around 30,000 clones, over 90% seen once. V dropped 5 bases and J dropped 3 bases, with 10 bases sitting between them. This CDR3 is built from 13 residues. The germline V gene has CDR1 MNHEY and CDR2 SVGAGI. Study results and caveats: Clones expanded before ART dominated the repertoire at all time points. Neither ART adherence, viral resistance nor therapy changes were documented.

Regarding this clone: The antigen is not known.

This receptor was identified in a man aged 40-55 years with HIV. Sequencing was performed on unsorted PBMCs, taken 6.2 years after starting antiretroviral therapy. This chain links TRBV6-5 with TRBJ1-2; no definite D call. The CDR3 DNA reads TGTGCCAGCAGTGATTCCCAACACTATGGCTACACCTTC. Protein sequence: CASSDSQHYGYTF.